This T cell receptor (beta chain) stems from a study of T cells in Graves' hyperthyroidism and ophthalmopathy. Participants, patients aged 18 to 65, had newly diagnosed hyperthyroidism with a duration under 2 months. This clonotype was seen repeatedly, ten times or more. It was RNA transcripts that yielded the amplified TCR beta CDR3 regions. The primer set for the first-round RT-PCR of the TCR CDR3 was HTBI. From the multiplex PCR reads, TCRdb called clonotypes with MiXCR, one entry per CDR3 protein. The sample has approximately 590,000 distinct CDR3 sequences; 15% to 17% are singletons. This CDR3 has 15 residues. The V and J ends lost 6 bases and 2 bases respectively, with 15 bases between them.

The sample taken for sequencing was blood. The sequence derives from a woman under 40 with Graves' hyperthyroidism. This chain uses TRBV12-3 or TRBV12-4 with TRBJ2-3, with D maybe TRBD2 (6 bases). In DNA form, the CDR3 reads TGTGCCAGCAGCGCGGACGGGACTCACACAGATACGCAGTATTTT. It yields the protein CASSADGTHTDTQYF.